This T cell receptor beta chain was sequenced for a study of spatial heterogeneity in lung cancer. General study results and limits: Counts for ubiquitous and regional expanded TCRs went along with ubiquitous and regional nonsynonymous mutations, respectively. Sequencing reached an estimated coverage of tumor T cells that was only 5.5% to 7% for alpha chains and roughly 13% for beta chains. Within tumors, counts of expanded alpha and beta TCRs tracked tumor mutation counts.

Every molecule of TCR cDNA had its own unique molecular identifier. TCRdb independently ran MiXCR on the 5' RACE reads; one entry per CDR3 protein. Counted here are some 3,200 distinct CDR3 sequences, roughly a quarter occurring once; the ten biggest clones make up 10% to 11%. Time point: sample taken at primary tumor resection. Sequencing of whole RNA from tumor, nontumor lung or frozen PBMC involved no sorting. Germline V gene data show CDR1 as LNHDA and CDR2 as SQIVND (reference sequence). The CDR3 is 14 amino acids. V was pared by 7 bases and J by 1 base, with 3 bases of the junction left unmatched. By share, this clonotype counts as large. The antigen is undetermined.

The chain uses TRBV19 and TRBJ2-2; 7 bases fit TRBD1. This receptor was identified in a female donor with early-stage non-small cell lung cancer. Material: lung tumor tissue, obtained at surgery. The CDR3 region has the DNA TGTGCCAGTATACGGACAGGGAACACCGGGGAGCTGTTTTTT. Its translation: CASIRTGNTGELFF. The variable domain in full, with the rest retrieved from reference TRBV19 and TRBJ2-2, is DGGITQSPKYLFRKEGQNVTLSCEQNLNHDAMYWYRQDPGQGLRLIYYSQIVNDFQKGDIAEGYSVSREKKESFPLTVTSAQKNPTAFYLCASIRTGNTGELFFGEGSRLTVL.